Following are 10 T cell receptor beta chains from one sample sequenced in a study of spatial heterogeneity in lung cancer. TCRdb re-derived calls from the 5' RACE reads in MiXCR, one entry per CDR3 protein. The data show 28,000 or so distinct CDR3 sequences, roughly 12% seen once. The time point was: sample taken at primary tumor resection. Frozen PBMC, nontumor lung or tumor provided whole RNA, which was sequenced unsorted. Here the sequenced sample was PBMCs, taken at surgery. The receptors derive from a female donor with early-stage non-small cell lung cancer.

There are many counts of this clonotype. The chain combines TRBV13 with TRBJ1-4; TRBD1 aligns across 7 bases. This CDR3 contains 13 residues. Germline values: CDR1 PRHDT, CDR2 FYEKMQ (reference sequence). Losses at the gene ends were 5 bases for V and 13 bases for J; bases not matched to a gene: 10. Written as DNA, the CDR3 is TGTGCCAGCAGCAAGCGGACAGGCCTAGGACTGTTTTTT. As protein: CASSKRTGLGLFF.

This clonotype appeared many times. The rearrangement uses TRBV7-2 and TRBJ1-5, with a possible D match to TRBD1 (5 bases). Trimming removed 5 bases from V and 3 bases from J, with 17 bases in between. Per germline, CDR1 SGHTA and CDR2 FQGNSA. The CDR3 is 16 amino acids. This chain's CDR3 is CASSPPPTEFNQPQHF. Here the CDR3 DNA reads TGTGCCAGCAGCCCCCCGCCGACAGAGTTCAATCAGCCCCAGCATTTT.

This clonotype has ten or more counts. The chain carries TRBV27 and TRBJ1-6; unclear D gene. Germline CDR1 reads MNHEY; CDR2 reads SMNVEV (reference sequence). Trimming left V 3 bases short and J 9 bases short, with 12 bases between. The length of the CDR3 is 14 residues. CDR3 sequence: CASSFVQITSPLHF. DNA of the CDR3: TGTGCCAGCAGTTTCGTACAGATCACTTCACCCCTCCACTTT.

The sample holds many counts of this clonotype. J is TRBJ2-6 and V is TRBV6-5; D unclear. The CDR3 is made up of 14 amino acids. Germline V CDR1 and CDR2: MNHEY, SVGAGI. Trimming took off 5 bases at V and 0 bases at J, with 5 bases between the two ends. CDR3 DNA: TGTGCCAGCAGTCCGAACTCTGGGGCCAACGTCCTGACTTTC. This sequence encodes CASSPNSGANVLTF.

This clonotype was seen more than once but under ten times. The chain is built from TRBV12-3 or TRBV12-4 and TRBJ2-1; 10 positions match TRBD2. Trimming cost V 6 bases and J 10 bases; bases outside gene matches: 18. The CDR3 covers 17 residues. CDR3 DNA sequence: TGTGCCAGCAGAAAAAACGGGGGAGCGGGAGGGCCACGGGAGCAGTTCTTC. The encoded protein is CASRKNGGAGGPREQFF.

This clonotype was counted at least ten times. This rearrangement joins TRBV18 to TRBJ1-1; the D is unclear. Between the trimmed V and J ends, which lost 5 bases and 3 bases, there was a span of 10 bases. This CDR3 is 13 amino acids long. Germline CDR1 is KGHSH and CDR2 is LQKENI. CDR3 amino acids: CASSAGWDTEAFF. As DNA, the CDR3 is TGTGCCAGCTCAGCCGGGTGGGACACTGAAGCTTTCTTT.

This clonotype has ten or more counts. V gene TRBV20-1 combines with J gene TRBJ2-5, with TRBD2 identical over 12 bases. CDR3 length: 16 amino acids. The junction had 11 bases not matched to a gene; V was cut back by 7 bases and J by 2 bases. CDR1 DFQATT and CDR2 SNEGSKA come from the germline V gene (reference sequence). The CDR3 is CSGLAGVRRLQETQYF. Written as DNA, the CDR3 is TGCAGTGGACTAGCGGGAGTCCGAAGATTACAAGAGACCCAGTACTTC.

This chain uses TRBV7-6 with TRBJ2-7; TRBD2 matches at 7 bases. This CDR3 contains 15 residues. The ends lost 5 bases at V and 8 bases at J; junction bases unmatched: 15. Germline V gene lookup returns CDR1 SGHVS and CDR2 FNYEAQ. The DNA of the CDR3 is TGTGCCAGCAGCCCACTGGCGGGAGAAGACGGGAAGCAGTACTTC. This gives the protein CASSPLAGEDGKQYF.

This clonotype was found many times. This chain links TRBV2 with TRBJ1-2; no clear D gene. CDR3 length equals 11 residues. V gave up 4 bases and J gave up 5 bases, with 5 bases separating them. Germline V gene data show CDR1 as SNHLY and CDR2 as FYNNEI. CDR3: CASSVGYGYTF. As DNA, the CDR3 is TGTGCCAGCAGTGTAGGATATGGCTACACCTTC.

The gene calls are TRBV28 and TRBJ1-5, with D perhaps matching TRBD1 (5 bases). The CDR3 spans 11 residues. Deletions cut 4 bases from V and 8 bases from J, with 6 bases between. Germline assignment: CDR1 MDHEN and CDR2 SYDVKM. The CDR3 DNA reads TGTGCCAGCAGTTGGGGGGAGCCCCAGCATTTT. Amino acids: CASSWGEPQHF. The whole variable domain, filled in from reference TRBV28 and TRBJ1-5, reads DVKVTQSSRYLVKRTGEKVFLECVQDMDHENMFWYRQDPGLGLRLIYFSYDVKMKEKGDIPEGYSVSREKKERFSLILESASTNQTSMYLCASSWGEPQHFGDGTRLSIL.